This T cell receptor beta chain was sequenced during a study of blood T cell repertoires in COVID-19. Study details: T cells, B-cell-depleted T cells, or PBMCs provided the cDNA or gDNA that served as material.

Germline trimming cut 5 bases from V and 5 bases from J; bases unmatched to any gene: 7. The CDR3 has 15 residues. Per germline, CDR1 LNHNV and CDR2 YYDKDF (reference sequence). Profiling relied on immunoSEQ multiplex PCR, and the TCRdb table lists in-frame clones only, not all of them. In the table there are more than 250,000 clones, about 91% of which are singletons. Sequencing input: peripheral blood. The chain couples TRBV15 to TRBJ2-3; 10 bases agree with TRBD2. This TCR was recovered from a woman in her twenties or thirties with COVID-19, enrolled during active disease. CDR3 protein: CATSSSSGGGDTQYF. The CDR3 DNA is TGTGCCACCAGCTCATCTAGCGGGGGAGGAGATACGCAGTATTTT. The full variable domain, completed using reference TRBV15 and TRBJ2-3, is DAMVIQNPRYQVTQFGKPVTLSCSQTLNHNVMYWYQQKSSQAPKLLFHYYDKDFNNEADTPDNFQSRRPNTSFCFLDIRSPGLGDTAMYLCATSSSSGGGDTQYFGPGTRLTVL.